The rows below give T cell receptor beta chains drawn from one sample of a study of control samples from healthy donors and cancer patients. Measured with immunoSEQ multiplex PCR; TCRdb has only the in-frame clones, and not every one. The repertoire holds about 110,000 clones, with 90% as singletons. The sequenced material came from blood. The source of these receptors is a human donor in good health. The donor label of this sample is uncertain. The CDR3 runs from the conserved cysteine through the conserved F or W. D genes are given only for firm matches. Clone size is shown for a subset of rows, as once, few, many or a class of expanded clone.

TRBJ1-3	TRBV13	14	.	.	CASSQRVSGNTIYF	TGTGCCAGCAGCCAGCGGGTATCTGGAAACACCATATATTTT
TRBJ1-1	TRBV7-2	13	.	.	CASRPNRNTEAFF	TGTGCCAGCAGGCCTAACAGGAACACTGAAGCTTTCTTT
TRBJ1-5	TRBV5-1	15	.	.	CASSPGSRGVESQHF	TGCGCCAGCAGCCCGGGGTCCCGGGGGGTTGAGTCCCAGCATTTT
TRBJ2-2	TRBV10-2	16	.	TRBD2	CASSEFGLAGTGELFF	TGCGCCAGCAGTGAGTTTGGACTAGCGGGCACCGGGGAGCTGTTTTTT
TRBJ2-5	TRBV6-5	14	.	TRBD1	CASSPPGQKETQYF	TGTGCCAGCAGTCCTCCGGGACAGAAAGAGACCCAGTACTTC
TRBJ1-6	TRBV6-5	15	.	TRBD1	CASSLDRGPGSPLHF	TGTGCCAGCAGTCTCGACAGGGGGCCGGGCTCACCCCTCCACTTT
TRBJ2-1	TRBV2	14	.	.	CASSDSDTYNEQFF	TGTGCCAGCAGTGATTCCGACACCTACAATGAGCAGTTCTTC
TRBJ2-7	TRBV5-1	15	.	.	CASRRDPPLSYEQYF	TGCGCCAGCAGGAGGGACCCGCCCCTCTCCTACGAGCAGTACTTC
TRBJ2-2	TRBV5-4	14	.	.	CASSLGGQAGELFF	TGTGCCAGCAGCTTGGGGGGTCAGGCAGGGGAGCTGTTTTTT
TRBJ2-1	TRBV20-1	13	once	.	CSASTLLNNEQFF	TGCAGTGCTAGTACCCTCCTAAACAATGAGCAGTTCTTC
TRBJ2-3	TRBV18	15	.	TRBD2	CASSPTSGFTDTQYF	TGTGCCAGCTCACCGACTAGCGGATTCACAGATACGCAGTATTTT
TRBJ1-2	TRBV5-1	13	once	.	CASSLEQSSGYTF	TGCGCCAGCAGCTTGGAACAGAGCTCTGGCTACACCTTC